These 19 T cell receptor beta chains came from one sample sequenced in a study of T cells in Graves' hyperthyroidism and ophthalmopathy. Researchers amplified the TCR beta CDR3 regions from RNA transcripts. TCR CDR3 underwent first-round RT-PCR with the HTBI primer set. TCRdb processed the multiplex PCR reads anew with MiXCR; each CDR3 protein has one entry. The data contain 600,000 or so distinct CDR3 sequences, around 16% of them singletons. The sequenced sample was blood. All receptors derive from a woman in her 30s with Graves' hyperthyroidism.

This clonotype was counted between two and nine times. The CDR3 reads CASSHSGPQETQYF. The CDR3 coding sequence is TGTGCCAGCAGCCATTCGGGACCTCAGGAGACCCAGTACTTC. V gene TRBV7-9 combines with J gene TRBJ2-5; D may correspond to TRBD1 or TRBD2 (5 bases each). Germline V gene lookup returns CDR1 SEHNR and CDR2 FQNEAQ (reference sequence). The CDR3 is 14 amino acids. V was shortened by 5 bases and J by 5 bases, with 15 bases between the two germline ends.

The chain links TRBV9 to TRBJ2-2; D gene ambiguous. This CDR3 comprises 12 residues. The V gene lost 0 bases and the J gene lost 6 bases, with 3 bases spanning the gap. CDR1 SGDLS and CDR2 YYNGEE come from the germline V gene. The CDR3 here is CASSVVPGELFF. The DNA for the CDR3 is TGTGCCAGCAGCGTAGTTCCCGGGGAGCTGTTTTTT.

Worth noting for this clonotype: A single base separates this from a much larger clone, so it may be a read error. In DNA, the CDR3 is TGTGCCTGCAGCACCACCCTTACGAGAGATACGCAGTATTTT. Protein sequence: CACSTTLTRDTQYF. The chain employs TRBV30 and TRBJ2-3; D uncertain. This CDR3 comprises 14 residues. The V gene lost 6 bases and the J gene lost 5 bases, with 18 bases spanning the gap. The V gene's germline CDR1 is GTSNPN and CDR2 SVGIG (reference sequence).

Ten or more counts support this clonotype. This chain connects TRBV7-8 to TRBJ2-4; 7 nucleotides match TRBD1. The germline V gene has CDR1 SGHVS and CDR2 FQNEAQ. This CDR3 spans 14 amino acids. Trimming at V came to 5 bases and at J to 4 bases, leaving 5 bases not matched to a gene. CDR3 residues: CASSRTGEKNIQYF. The CDR3 nucleotides are TGTGCCAGCAGCCGTACAGGGGAGAAAAACATTCAGTACTTC. Based on the CDR3 plus reference TRBV7-8 and TRBJ2-4, the full variable domain is GAGVSQSPRYKVAKRGQDVALRCDPISGHVSLFWYQQALGQGPEFLTYFQNEAQLDKSGLPSDRFFAERPEGSVSTLKIQRTQQEDSAVYLCASSRTGEKNIQYFGAGTRLSVL.

There are a few counts of this clonotype. The CDR3 protein is CASSQDLGGKVMKTQYF. The CDR3 DNA sequence: TGCGCCAGCAGCCAAGATCTGGGCGGGAAGGTGATGAAGACCCAGTACTTC. This chain links TRBV4-1 with TRBJ2-5; D is possibly TRBD2 (6 bases). The V end was cut by 0 bases, the J end by 6 bases, with 20 bases between. The length of the CDR3 is 17 residues. Looked up from germline, CDR1 is MGHRA and CDR2 is YSYEKL.

This chain joins TRBV4-2 and TRBJ2-7, with no clear D. This CDR3 has 14 residues. V was cut by 0 bases and J by 7 bases, with 13 bases left in between. Germline V gives CDR1 LGHNA, CDR2 YNFKEQ. Here the CDR3 reads CASSQDPRIKEQYF. DNA for the CDR3: TGTGCCAGCAGCCAAGATCCTAGAATTAAAGAGCAGTACTTC.

Ten or more counts support this clonotype. The chain recombines TRBV28 with TRBJ2-2; no clear D. V was cut by 5 bases and J by 6 bases, with 13 bases left in between. CDR1 MDHEN and CDR2 SYDVKM come from the germline V gene. The CDR3 covers 14 residues. Here the CDR3 DNA reads TGTGCCAGCAGTCCCCCTGACATCCCCGGGGAGCTGTTTTTT. Protein product: CASSPPDIPGELFF.

This clonotype was detected only a few times. V and J are TRBV6-1 and TRBJ2-7, with TRBD1 identical over 9 bases. J gave up 0 bases and V 6 bases, and 6 bases lay outside the gene matches. The CDR3 runs 15 residues. The germline gives CDR1 MNHNS, CDR2 SASEGT. The CDR3 is CASRQDRGSSYEQYF. The CDR3 nucleotides read TGTGCCAGCAGACAGGACAGGGGAAGCTCCTACGAGCAGTACTTC.

This clonotype was detected many times. This rearrangement joins TRBV18 to TRBJ2-1, with TRBD1 matching over 9 bases. This CDR3 region has 15 residues. The J segment lost 6 bases and the V segment lost 1 base, leaving 4 bases of the junction unmatched. CDR1 is KGHSH and CDR2 is LQKENI in the germline V gene. The CDR3 reads CASSPRTGVTNEQFF. Here the CDR3 DNA reads TGTGCCAGCTCACCACGGACAGGGGTGACCAATGAGCAGTTCTTC.

A few counts support this clonotype. V gene TRBV29-1 combines with J gene TRBJ1-1; tentatively, D is TRBD1 (5 bases). The V gene lost 7 bases and the J gene lost 0 bases, with 9 bases spanning the gap. There are 12 residues in the CDR3. Germline CDR1 reads SQVTM; CDR2 reads ANQGSEA. The CDR3 region has the DNA TGCAGCGGGCGGGGCATGAACACTGAAGCTTTCTTT. Translating it yields CSGRGMNTEAFF.

Ten or more counts support this clonotype. The chain is built from TRBV3-1 and TRBJ2-7, with TRBD1 matching 10 bases. The germline CDR1 and CDR2 sequences are LGHDT and YNNKEL (reference sequence). This CDR3 is built from 14 residues. With 5 bases clipped from V and 3 bases from J, the junction kept 4 bases outside the gene matches. CDR3 sequence (DNA): TGTGCCAGCAGCATGGGACAGGGGCTCTACGAGCAGTACTTC. Its protein is CASSMGQGLYEQYF.

This clonotype was seen many times. The chain links TRBV12-3 or TRBV12-4 to TRBJ1-2; 9 nucleotides align to TRBD1. J was trimmed by 4 bases and V by 8 bases; bases with no gene match: 5. The CDR3 is made up of 13 amino acids. CDR3 sequence (DNA): TGTGCCAGCGCCCCGGGACAGGGCTATGGCTACACCTTC. Its protein product is CASAPGQGYGYTF.

This clonotype was recorded at least ten times. The J gene is TRBJ1-1, the V gene TRBV28; possible D gene TRBD1, 5 bases. Germline CDR1 is MDHEN and CDR2 is SYDVKM. The ends were cut back, 4 bases at V and 1 base at J, with 10 bases in the middle. The CDR3 extends over 14 amino acids. The CDR3 here is CASSSGLTNTEAFF. The CDR3, as DNA: TGTGCCAGCAGTTCGGGACTTACGAACACTGAAGCTTTCTTT. Full variable domain (remainder filled in from reference TRBV28 and TRBJ1-1): DVKVTQSSRYLVKRTGEKVFLECVQDMDHENMFWYRQDPGLGLRLIYFSYDVKMKEKGDIPEGYSVSREKKERFSLILESASTNQTSMYLCASSSGLTNTEAFFGQGTRLTVV.

At least ten counts were recorded for this clonotype. The chain has TRBV6-1 and TRBJ2-7, with 8 bases fitting TRBD2. CDR1 and CDR2 from the germline V gene are MNHNS and SASEGT. The CDR3 has 13 amino acids. V was pared by 3 bases and J by 4 bases, with 2 bases of the junction left unmatched. The CDR3 region is CASSDSGRYEQYF. The CDR3 nucleotides are TGTGCCAGCAGTGACAGCGGGAGATACGAGCAGTACTTC.

There are many counts of this clonotype. This chain joins TRBV7-8 and TRBJ2-3; the match to TRBD2 covers 8 bases. The CDR3 totals 15 residues. CDR1 is SGHVS and CDR2 is FQNEAQ in the germline V gene. V shed 5 bases, J shed 9 bases, and the junction held 13 bases outside the gene matches. DNA of the CDR3: TGTGCCAGCAGCCCCGGGACTAGTGGGAAGGGGACGCAGTATTTT. Protein sequence: CASSPGTSGKGTQYF.

Ten or more counts support this clonotype. CDR3 nucleotides: TGTGCCAGCAGTTCCCCGGGCGGGTGGGGGGACTATGGCTACACCTTC. Its protein product is CASSSPGGWGDYGYTF. V usage is TRBV28 and J usage is TRBJ1-2, with D maybe TRBD1 (5 bases). The CDR3 loop spans 16 amino acids. CDR1 and CDR2 from the germline V gene are MDHEN and SYDVKM. Trimming removed 4 bases at V and 3 bases at J, with 18 bases between.

This chain uses TRBV20-1 with TRBJ2-5, with D possibly being TRBD1 (5 bases). Germline values: CDR1 DFQATT, CDR2 SNEGSKA (reference sequence). With 1 base removed from V and 4 bases from J, the gap between germline ends came to 16 bases. There are 15 residues in the CDR3. The DNA of the CDR3 is TGCAGTGCTAGAGCACCCTGGCAGGGATCAGAGACCCAGTACTTC. This gives the protein CSARAPWQGSETQYF.

With respect to this clonotype: Just one base apart from a much larger clone, this may be a read error. The chain uses TRBV6-9 and TRBJ1-1; D unresolved. Germline V CDR1 and CDR2: MNHGY, SVAAGI. This CDR3 is built from 15 residues. Trimming removed 4 bases from V and 0 bases from J, with 12 bases in between. The CDR3 DNA follows: TGTGCCAGCAGTTGCTCCGCAGAGATGAACACTGAAGCTTTCTTT. Its translation is CASSCSAEMNTEAFF.

At least ten counts were recorded for this clonotype. The chain carries TRBV6-5 and TRBJ2-7; possible D gene TRBD1, 6 bases. This CDR3 is built from 12 residues. Germline-derived CDR1 and CDR2 are MNHEY and SVGAGI. Trimming took off 0 bases at V and 6 bases at J, with 6 bases between the two ends. The CDR3 protein is CASSYSTGEQYF. DNA of the CDR3: TGTGCCAGCAGTTACTCGACAGGCGAGCAGTACTTC.